This paragraph covers one T cell receptor (beta chain) sequence. Its antigen is unknown. Sequencing was performed with immunoSEQ multiplex PCR; in TCRdb, only in-frame clones are kept and a portion is missing. The sample includes roughly 140,000 clones, more than 85% of them seen just once. This sample is drawn from a study of cytomegalovirus exposure and HLA in healthy donors. Germline V CDR1 and CDR2: MNHNS, SASEGT. The CDR3 consists of 13 residues. V lost 5 bases and J lost 2, with 9 bases in between. General study results and limits: According to a subsequent analysis, TCR clusters from the first cohort were inclined to appear together in the 120 validation repertoires. The study designated 150 or so TCR beta chains cytomegalovirus-associated.

The V call is TRBV6-1, the J call TRBJ1-2; the D is unclear. Sequenced material: PBMCs. The sequence came from a man aged 18 to 35 in good health and CMV-seropositive. The CDR3 sequence is CASSFTPNYGYTF. The CDR3 DNA follows: TGTGCCAGCAGTTTCACACCGAACTATGGCTACACCTTC.